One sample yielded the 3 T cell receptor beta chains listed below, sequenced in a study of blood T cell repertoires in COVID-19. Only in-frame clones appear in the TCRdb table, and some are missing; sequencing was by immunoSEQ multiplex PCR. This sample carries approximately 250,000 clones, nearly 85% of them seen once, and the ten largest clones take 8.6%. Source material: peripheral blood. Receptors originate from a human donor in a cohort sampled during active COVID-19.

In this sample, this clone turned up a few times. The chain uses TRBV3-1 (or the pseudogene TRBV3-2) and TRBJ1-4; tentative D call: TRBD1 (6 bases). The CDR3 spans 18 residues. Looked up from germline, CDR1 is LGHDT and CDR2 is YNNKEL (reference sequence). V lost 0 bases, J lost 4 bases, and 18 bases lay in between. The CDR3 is CASSQDLIGQGRNEKLFF. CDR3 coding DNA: TGTGCCAGCAGCCAAGATCTTATTGGGCAGGGGCGTAATGAAAAACTGTTTTTT.

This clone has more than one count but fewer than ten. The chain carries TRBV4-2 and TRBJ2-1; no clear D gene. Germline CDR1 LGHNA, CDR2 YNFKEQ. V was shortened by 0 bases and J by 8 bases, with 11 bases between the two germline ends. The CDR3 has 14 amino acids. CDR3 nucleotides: TGTGCCAGCAGCCAAGATCAACGGAGTTATGAGCAGTTCTTC. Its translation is CASSQDQRSYEQFF.

The CDR3 region is CASTPPGQSYEQYF. CDR3 DNA sequence: TGTGCCAGTACGCCACCGGGACAGTCCTACGAGCAGTACTTC. J is TRBJ2-7 and V is TRBV19; 7 bases fit TRBD1. Germline values: CDR1 LNHDA, CDR2 SQIVND (reference sequence). V was clipped by 7 bases and J by 1 base; unmatched bases: 7. This CDR3 has 14 amino acids.